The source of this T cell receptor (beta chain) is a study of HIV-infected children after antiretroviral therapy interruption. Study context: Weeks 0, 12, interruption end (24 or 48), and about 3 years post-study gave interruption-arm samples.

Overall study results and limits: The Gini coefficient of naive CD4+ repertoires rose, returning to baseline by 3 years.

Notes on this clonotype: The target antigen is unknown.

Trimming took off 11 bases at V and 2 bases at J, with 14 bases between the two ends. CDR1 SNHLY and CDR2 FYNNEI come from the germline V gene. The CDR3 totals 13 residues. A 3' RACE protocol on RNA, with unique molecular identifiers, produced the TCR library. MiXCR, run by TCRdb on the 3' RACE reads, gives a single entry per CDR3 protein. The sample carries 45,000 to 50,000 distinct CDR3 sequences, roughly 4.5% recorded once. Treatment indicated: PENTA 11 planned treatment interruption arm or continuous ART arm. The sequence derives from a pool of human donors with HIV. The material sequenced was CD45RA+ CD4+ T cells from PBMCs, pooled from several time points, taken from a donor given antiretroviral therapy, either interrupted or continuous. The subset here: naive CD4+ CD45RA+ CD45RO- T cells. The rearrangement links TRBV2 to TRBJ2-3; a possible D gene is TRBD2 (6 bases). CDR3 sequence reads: CADSGLSTDTQYF. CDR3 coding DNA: TGTGCCGACTCGGGACTGTCCACAGATACGCAGTATTTT.